The 10 T cell receptor beta chains listed next were all sequenced from one sample in a study of cytomegalovirus exposure and HLA in healthy donors. 60 Vbeta and 13 Jbeta primers were used in PCR. Using immunoSEQ multiplex PCR, the repertoire was profiled, and TCRdb retains in-frame clones only, with some absent. The profile shows 150,000 to 200,000 clones, roughly 85% of them singletons. Sequenced input: PBMCs. The receptor set was obtained from a woman between 50 and 59 years old in good health and CMV-seropositive.

The V gene is TRBV7-8, the J gene TRBJ2-7; 10 bases match TRBD1. This CDR3 comprises 17 residues. Per germline, CDR1 SGHVS and CDR2 FQNEAQ. V was pared by 2 bases and J by 2 bases, with 9 bases of the junction left unmatched. The chain's CDR3 is CASSLLPGTGATYEQYF. The CDR3 bases are TGTGCCAGCAGCTTATTACCCGGGACAGGGGCGACCTACGAGCAGTACTTC.

J is TRBJ2-2 and V is TRBV18; 7 nucleotides match TRBD2. The V and J ends lost 3 bases and 7 bases, in that order; junction bases with no gene match: 11. Germline values: CDR1 KGHSH, CDR2 LQKENI. The CDR3 runs to 16 residues. For the CDR3, the DNA is TGTGCCAGCTCACCCGGGGCTAGCGGTCGGAACGGGGAGCTGTTTTTT. Protein: CASSPGASGRNGELFF.

The chain employs TRBV4-1 and TRBJ2-7, with 11 bases fitting TRBD2. This CDR3 has 17 amino acids. The germline V gene has CDR1 MGHRA and CDR2 YSYEKL. With 0 bases clipped from V and 3 bases from J, the junction kept 7 bases outside the gene matches. CDR3: CASSQELAGGLFYEQYF. The CDR3 region has the DNA TGCGCCAGCAGCCAAGAATTAGCGGGAGGGCTATTCTACGAGCAGTACTTC.

This chain joins TRBV6-5 and TRBJ1-2; TRBD1 matches 8 bases. After removal of 7 bases from V and 4 bases from J, the junction contained 8 bases not matched to a gene. The CDR3 runs 14 residues. CDR1 is MNHEY and CDR2 is SVGAGI in the germline V gene. Written as DNA, the CDR3 is TGTGCCAGCACCCGGACAGGGACCTTCTATGGCTACACCTTC. The encoded protein is CASTRTGTFYGYTF.

The chain joins TRBV5-1 to TRBJ2-7; TRBD1 agrees at 7 bases. J was trimmed by 6 bases and V by 1 base; bases with no gene match: 4. The germline V gene has CDR1 SGHRS and CDR2 YFSETQ. This CDR3 region has 13 residues. CDR3 bases: TGCGCCAGCAGCTTGACAGGGGTTGGCGAGCAGTACTTC. It yields the protein CASSLTGVGEQYF.

The chain combines TRBV13 with TRBJ2-7, with 11 positions matching TRBD2. The CDR3 loop spans 15 amino acids. The V gene end was trimmed by 3 bases and the J gene end by 3 bases; junction bases not matched to a gene: 4. Per the germline V gene, CDR1 is PRHDT and CDR2 is FYEKMQ (reference sequence). DNA for the CDR3: TGTGCCAGCAGCTTCCGAACTAGCGGGGGCTACGAGCAGTACTTC. Protein product: CASSFRTSGGYEQYF. Filled out from reference TRBV13 and TRBJ2-7, the complete variable domain reads AAGVIQSPRHLIKEKRETATLKCYPIPRHDTVYWYQQGPGQDPQFLISFYEKMQSDKGSIPDRFSAQQFSDYHSELNMSSLELGDSALYFCASSFRTSGGYEQYFGPGTRLTVT.

V gene TRBV28 combines with J gene TRBJ2-7; TRBD1 aligns across 11 bases. There are 16 residues in the CDR3. Germline CDR1 is MDHEN and CDR2 is SYDVKM. Unmatched junction bases numbered 15, after V lost 5 bases and J lost 9 bases. The CDR3 spells CASSTTRTGGKMGQYF. Here the CDR3 DNA reads TGTGCCAGCAGTACCACCCGGACAGGGGGCAAGATGGGGCAGTACTTC.

The V and J genes are TRBV6-1 and TRBJ2-1, with 7 bases that match TRBD2. V was clipped by 2 bases and J by 9 bases; unmatched bases: 13. Germline V gene data show CDR1 as MNHNS and CDR2 as SASEGT. The CDR3 has 16 residues. CDR3 residues: CASSERRTRPRSEQFF. As DNA, the CDR3 is TGTGCCAGCAGTGAACGTAGGACTAGACCCAGGAGTGAGCAGTTCTTC.

Comments on this clone: A read error may account for a junction end that differs from germline. The chain combines TRBV7-9 with TRBJ1-6; D is unclear. CDR1 is SEHNR, CDR2 FQNEAQ, per germline (reference sequence). This CDR3 spans 12 amino acids. The CDR3 spells CSSSSLNSPLHF. As DNA, the CDR3 is TGTTCCAGCAGCTCCTTAAATTCACCCCTCCACTTT.

The rearrangement links TRBV6-5 to TRBJ2-7; 7 nucleotides align to TRBD1. Per germline, CDR1 MNHEY and CDR2 SVGAGI. This CDR3 comprises 15 residues. V shed 2 bases and J 3 bases; nucleotides not matched to a gene: 7. The CDR3 reads CASSYPGTAIYEQYF. CDR3 in DNA: TGTGCCAGCAGTTACCCCGGGACAGCAATCTACGAGCAGTACTTC.